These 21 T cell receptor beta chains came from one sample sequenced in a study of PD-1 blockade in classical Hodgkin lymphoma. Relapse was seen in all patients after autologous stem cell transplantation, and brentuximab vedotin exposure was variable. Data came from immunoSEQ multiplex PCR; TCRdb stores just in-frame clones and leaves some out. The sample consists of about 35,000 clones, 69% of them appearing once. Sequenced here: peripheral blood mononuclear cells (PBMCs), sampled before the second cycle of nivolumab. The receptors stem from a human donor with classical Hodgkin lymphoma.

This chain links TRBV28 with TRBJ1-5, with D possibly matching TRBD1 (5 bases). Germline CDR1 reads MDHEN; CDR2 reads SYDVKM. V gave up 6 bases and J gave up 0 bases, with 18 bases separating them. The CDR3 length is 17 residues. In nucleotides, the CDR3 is TGTGCCAGCAGGTCGTCGACAGTCCCATATAGCAATCAGCCCCAGCATTTT. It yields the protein CASRSSTVPYSNQPQHF. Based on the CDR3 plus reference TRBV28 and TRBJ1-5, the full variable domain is DVKVTQSSRYLVKRTGEKVFLECVQDMDHENMFWYRQDPGLGLRLIYFSYDVKMKEKGDIPEGYSVSREKKERFSLILESASTNQTSMYLCASRSSTVPYSNQPQHFGDGTRLSIL.

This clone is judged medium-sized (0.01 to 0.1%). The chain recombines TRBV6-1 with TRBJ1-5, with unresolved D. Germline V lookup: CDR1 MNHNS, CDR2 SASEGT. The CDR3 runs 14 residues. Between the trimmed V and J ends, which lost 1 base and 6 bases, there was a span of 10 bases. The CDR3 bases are TGTGCCAGCAGTGAAGAGGCAGCACCTCAGCCCCAGCATTTT. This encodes CASSEEAAPQPQHF.

In DNA, the CDR3 is TGTGCCACCCAGAAAACCCCGGGGAGCCAAGAGACCCAGTACTTC. Protein sequence: CATQKTPGSQETQYF. The rearrangement links TRBV19 to TRBJ2-5; D perhaps matches TRBD2 (5 bases). CDR1 is LNHDA, CDR2 SQIVND, per germline (reference sequence). Trimming removed 10 bases at V and 1 base at J, with 19 bases between. The CDR3 length is 15 residues.

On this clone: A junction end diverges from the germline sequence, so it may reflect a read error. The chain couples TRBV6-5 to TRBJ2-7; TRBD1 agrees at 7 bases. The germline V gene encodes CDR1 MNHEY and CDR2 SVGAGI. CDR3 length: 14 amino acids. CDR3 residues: CAISPTGMSYEQYF. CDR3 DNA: TGTGCCATCAGTCCGACAGGGATGTCGTACGAGCAGTACTTC.

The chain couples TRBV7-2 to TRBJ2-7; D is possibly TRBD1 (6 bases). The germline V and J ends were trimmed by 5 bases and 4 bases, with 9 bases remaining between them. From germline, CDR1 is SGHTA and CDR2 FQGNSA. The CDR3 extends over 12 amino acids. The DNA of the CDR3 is TGTGCCAGCAGCACCCAGGGGTACGAGCAGTACTTC. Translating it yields CASSTQGYEQYF.

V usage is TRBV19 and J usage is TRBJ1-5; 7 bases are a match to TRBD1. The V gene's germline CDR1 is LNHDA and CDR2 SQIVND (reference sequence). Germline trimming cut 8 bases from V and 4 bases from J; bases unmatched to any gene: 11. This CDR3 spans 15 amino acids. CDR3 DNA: TGTGCCAGTGACGCAGGGGGACTGTTGAATCAGCCCCAGCATTTT. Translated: CASDAGGLLNQPQHF.

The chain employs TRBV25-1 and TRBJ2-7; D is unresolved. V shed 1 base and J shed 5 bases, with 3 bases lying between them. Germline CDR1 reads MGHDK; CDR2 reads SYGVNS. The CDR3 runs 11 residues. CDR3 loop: CASSEWNEQYF. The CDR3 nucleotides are TGTGCCAGCAGTGAATGGAACGAGCAGTACTTC.

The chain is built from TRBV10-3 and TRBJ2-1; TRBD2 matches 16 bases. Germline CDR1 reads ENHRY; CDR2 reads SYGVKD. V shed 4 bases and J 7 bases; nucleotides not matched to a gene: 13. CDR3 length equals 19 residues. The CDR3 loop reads CAISGIGTSGRGRKNEQFF. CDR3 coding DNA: TGTGCCATCAGTGGTATCGGGACTAGCGGGAGGGGTAGGAAAAATGAGCAGTTCTTC.

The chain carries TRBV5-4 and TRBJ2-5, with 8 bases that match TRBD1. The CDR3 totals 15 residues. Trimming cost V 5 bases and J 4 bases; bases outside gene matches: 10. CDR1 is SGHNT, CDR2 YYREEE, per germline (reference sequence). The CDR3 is CASSIRTGPGETQYF. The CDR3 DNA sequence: TGTGCCAGCAGTATACGGACAGGGCCGGGAGAGACCCAGTACTTC.

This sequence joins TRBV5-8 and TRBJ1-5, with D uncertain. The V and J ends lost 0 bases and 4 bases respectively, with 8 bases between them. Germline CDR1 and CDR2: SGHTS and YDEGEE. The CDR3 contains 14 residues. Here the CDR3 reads CASSLGWANQPQHF. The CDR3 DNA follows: TGTGCCAGCAGCTTGGGCTGGGCTAATCAGCCCCAGCATTTT.

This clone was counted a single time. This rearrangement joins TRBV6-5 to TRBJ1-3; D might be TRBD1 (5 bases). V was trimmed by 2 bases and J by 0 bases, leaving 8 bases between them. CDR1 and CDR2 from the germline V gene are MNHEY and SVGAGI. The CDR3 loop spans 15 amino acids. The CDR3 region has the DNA TGTGCCAGCAGTTACGCGGGGGTCTCTGGAAACACCATATATTTT. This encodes CASSYAGVSGNTIYF.

CDR3 protein: CASSPPRLAGSTDTQYF. The DNA for the CDR3 is TGTGCCAGCTCACCCCCAAGGCTGGCGGGATCCACAGATACGCAGTATTTT. V gene TRBV18 combines with J gene TRBJ2-3; a weak D match, TRBD2 (6 bases). Germline CDR1 is KGHSH and CDR2 is LQKENI. The CDR3 is 17 amino acids. V lost 3 bases to trimming and J lost 2 bases, with 18 bases between them. Together with reference TRBV18 and TRBJ2-3, the CDR3 gives the full variable domain: NAGVMQNPRHLVRRRGQEARLRCSPMKGHSHVYWYRQLPEEGLKFMVYLQKENIIDESGMPKERFSAEFPKEGPSILRIQQVVRGDSAAYFCASSPPRLAGSTDTQYFGPGTRLTVL.

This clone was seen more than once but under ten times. The CDR3 here is CASSITGSVYTEAFF. CDR3 nucleotides: TGCGCCAGCAGCATTACAGGGTCGGTGTACACTGAAGCTTTCTTT. The genes are TRBV5-1 and TRBJ1-1; D is possibly TRBD1 (6 bases). The V end lost 4 bases, the J end lost 3 bases, and 16 bases lay between the germline ends. CDR1 and CDR2 (germline): SGHRS, YFSETQ. The CDR3 sequence is 15 residues long.

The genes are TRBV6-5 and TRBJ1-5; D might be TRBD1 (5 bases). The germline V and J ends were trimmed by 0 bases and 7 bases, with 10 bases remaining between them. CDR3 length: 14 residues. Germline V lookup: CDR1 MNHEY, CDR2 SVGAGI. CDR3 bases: TGTGCCAGCAGTTACTCGGCAGGGCGGCAGCCCCAGCATTTT. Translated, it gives CASSYSAGRQPQHF.

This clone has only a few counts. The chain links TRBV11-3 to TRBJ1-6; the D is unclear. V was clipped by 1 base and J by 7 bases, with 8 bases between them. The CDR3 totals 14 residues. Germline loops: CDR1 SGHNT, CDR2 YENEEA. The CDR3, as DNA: TGTGCCAGCAGCTTAGGCCGGAGGAATTCACCCCTCCACTTT. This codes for CASSLGRRNSPLHF. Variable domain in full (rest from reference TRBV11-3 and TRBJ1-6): EAGVVQSPRYKIIEKKQPVAFWCNPISGHNTLYWYLQNLGQGPELLIRYENEEAVDDSQLPKDRFSAERLKGVDSTLKIQPAELGDSAVYLCASSLGRRNSPLHFGNGTRLTVT.

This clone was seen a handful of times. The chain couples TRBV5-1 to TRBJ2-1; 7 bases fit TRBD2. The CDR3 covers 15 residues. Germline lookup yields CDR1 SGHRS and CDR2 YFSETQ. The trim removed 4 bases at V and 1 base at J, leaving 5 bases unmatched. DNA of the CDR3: TGCGCCAGCAGCCCTCTAGCGGCATCCTACAATGAGCAGTTCTTC. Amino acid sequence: CASSPLAASYNEQFF.

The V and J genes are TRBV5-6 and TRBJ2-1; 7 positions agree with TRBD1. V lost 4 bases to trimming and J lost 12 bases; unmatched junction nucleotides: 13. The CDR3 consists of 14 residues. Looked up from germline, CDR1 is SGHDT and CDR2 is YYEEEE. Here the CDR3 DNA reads TGTGCCAGCAGCCCAACAGGGGCTTGGACGGGGCAGTTCTTC. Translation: CASSPTGAWTGQFF. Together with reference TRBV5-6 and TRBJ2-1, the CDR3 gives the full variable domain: DAGVTQSPTHLIKTRGQQVTLRCSPKSGHDTVSWYQQALGQGPQFIFQYYEEEERQRGNFPDRFSGHQFPNYSSELNVNALLLGDSALYLCASSPTGAWTGQFFGPGTRLTVL.

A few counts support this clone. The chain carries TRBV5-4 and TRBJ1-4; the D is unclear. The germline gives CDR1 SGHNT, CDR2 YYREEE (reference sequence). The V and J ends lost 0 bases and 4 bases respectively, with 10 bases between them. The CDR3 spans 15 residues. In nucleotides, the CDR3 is TGTGCCAGCAGCTTGGAGAATGGACGTAATGAAAAACTGTTTTTT. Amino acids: CASSLENGRNEKLFF.

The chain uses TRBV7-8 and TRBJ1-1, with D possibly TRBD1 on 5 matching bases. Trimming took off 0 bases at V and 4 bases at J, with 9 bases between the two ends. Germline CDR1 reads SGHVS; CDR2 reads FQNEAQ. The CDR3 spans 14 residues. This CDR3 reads CASSLAGATTEAFF. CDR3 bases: TGTGCCAGCAGCTTAGCCGGGGCGACCACTGAAGCTTTCTTT.

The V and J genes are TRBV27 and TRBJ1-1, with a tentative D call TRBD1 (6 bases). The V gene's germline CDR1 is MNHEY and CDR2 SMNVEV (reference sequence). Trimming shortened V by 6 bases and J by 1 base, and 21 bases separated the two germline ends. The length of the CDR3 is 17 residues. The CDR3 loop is CASRRPPGQGGNTEAFF. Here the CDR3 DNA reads TGTGCCAGCAGACGACCGCCGGGACAAGGGGGGAACACTGAAGCTTTCTTT.

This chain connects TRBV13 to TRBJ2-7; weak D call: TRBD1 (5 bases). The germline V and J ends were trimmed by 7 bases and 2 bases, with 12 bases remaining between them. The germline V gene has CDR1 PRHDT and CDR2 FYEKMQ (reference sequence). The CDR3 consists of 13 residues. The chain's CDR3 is CASTTGPTYEQYF. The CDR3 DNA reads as TGTGCCAGCACAACAGGACCAACCTACGAGCAGTACTTC.